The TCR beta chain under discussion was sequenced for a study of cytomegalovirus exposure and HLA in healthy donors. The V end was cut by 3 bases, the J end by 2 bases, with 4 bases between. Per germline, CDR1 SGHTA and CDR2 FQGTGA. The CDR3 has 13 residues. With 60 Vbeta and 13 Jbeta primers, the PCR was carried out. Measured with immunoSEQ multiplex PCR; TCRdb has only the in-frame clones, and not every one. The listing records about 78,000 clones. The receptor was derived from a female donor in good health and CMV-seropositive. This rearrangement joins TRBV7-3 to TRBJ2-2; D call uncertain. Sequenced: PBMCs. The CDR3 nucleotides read TGTGCCAGCAGCTTTACTAACACCGGGGAGCTGTTTTTT. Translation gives CASSFTNTGELFF.